The 15 T cell receptor beta chains given below trace back to one sample, sequenced in a study of shared clonotypes between healthy human individuals. Assay used: immunoSEQ multiplex PCR; TCRdb lists only in-frame clones, some missing. Of 850,000 to 1,100,000 clones in the sample, approximately 77% are singletons; the top ten hold roughly 0.82%. What was sequenced was memory CD4+ T cells from PBMCs. Subset meaning: CD45RA-negative fraction. The receptor source for this set is a man aged 18 to 29 in good health. Some clones in this sample may be carry-over from other donors' samples.

This clone showed up just a few times. V gene TRBV7-2 combines with J gene TRBJ1-3; 9 bases match TRBD1. The CDR3 totals 19 residues. Germline assignment: CDR1 SGHTA and CDR2 FQGNSA. V was pared by 5 bases and J by 0 bases, with 14 bases of the junction left unmatched. DNA for the CDR3: TGTGCCAGCAGCCACGACAGGGGGAGGTTACTGAGCTCTGGAAACACCATATATTTT. As protein: CASSHDRGRLLSSGNTIYF.

The chain has TRBV5-1 and TRBJ2-7; D is perhaps TRBD2 (5 bases). The CDR3 consists of 14 residues. V was cut by 1 base and J by 2 bases, with 10 bases left in between. CDR1 and CDR2 from the germline V gene are SGHRS and YFSETQ. CDR3 DNA sequence: TGCGCCAGCAGCTTGTCCAGTAGCGCCTACGAGCAGTACTTC. Its translation is CASSLSSSAYEQYF.

This chain joins TRBV19 and TRBJ2-7; 10 nucleotides match TRBD1. Germline CDR1 and CDR2: LNHDA and SQIVND (reference sequence). J was trimmed by 3 bases and V by 6 bases; bases with no gene match: 5. The CDR3 totals 14 residues. The CDR3 DNA follows: TGTGCCAGTAGCCTGGACAGGGGGGTCTACGAGCAGTACTTC. This translates into CASSLDRGVYEQYF.

V and J are TRBV30 and TRBJ1-6, with D uncertain. The V and J ends lost 3 bases and 8 bases respectively, with 11 bases between them. The V gene's germline CDR1 is GTSNPN and CDR2 SVGIG (reference sequence). There are 13 residues in the CDR3. The CDR3 coding sequence is TGTGCCTGGAGCCTCGACGGTTATTCACCCCTCCACTTT. It translates to CAWSLDGYSPLHF. The variable domain in full, completed from reference TRBV30 and TRBJ1-6, reads SQTIHQWPATLVQPVGSPLSLECTVEGTSNPNLYWYRQAAGRGLQLLFYSVGIGQISSEVPQNLSASRPQDRQFILSSKKLLLSDSGFYLCAWSLDGYSPLHFGNGTRLTVT.

Ten or more counts support this clone. The rearrangement links TRBV10-3 to TRBJ1-5; D perhaps matches TRBD1 (6 bases). The V end lost 2 bases, the J end lost 5 bases, and 7 bases lay between the germline ends. Germline values: CDR1 ENHRY, CDR2 SYGVKD. The CDR3 spans 13 residues. The CDR3 is CAISERGHQPQHF. DNA of the CDR3: TGTGCCATCAGTGAGCGGGGGCATCAGCCCCAGCATTTT.

The genes are TRBV27 and TRBJ2-7; 7 bases fit TRBD2. This CDR3 is built from 14 residues. Germline CDR1 is MNHEY and CDR2 is SMNVEV (reference sequence). The J segment lost 4 bases and the V segment lost 6 bases, leaving 9 bases of the junction unmatched. Written as DNA, the CDR3 is TGTGCCAGCAGCCCCGCAGCGGGAAAGTACGAGCAGTACTTC. Translated, it gives CASSPAAGKYEQYF.

V usage is TRBV30 and J usage is TRBJ2-6, with 8 bases matching TRBD2. CDR1 is GTSNPN, CDR2 SVGIG, per germline (reference sequence). V lost 5 bases, J lost 1 base, and 4 bases stayed unmatched. There are 15 residues in the CDR3. The CDR3 region is CAWQREFSGANVLTF. The CDR3 DNA is TGTGCCTGGCAGCGGGAGTTTTCTGGGGCCAACGTCCTGACTTTC. The full variable domain, with the rest looked up from reference TRBV30 and TRBJ2-6, is SQTIHQWPATLVQPVGSPLSLECTVEGTSNPNLYWYRQAAGRGLQLLFYSVGIGQISSEVPQNLSASRPQDRQFILSSKKLLLSDSGFYLCAWQREFSGANVLTFGAGSRLTVL.

V usage is TRBV27 and J usage is TRBJ2-1; TRBD2 is a possible D gene (6 bases). The V end was cut by 1 base, the J end by 0 bases, with 10 bases between. CDR1 and CDR2 (germline): MNHEY, SMNVEV (reference sequence). This CDR3 contains 16 residues. This chain's CDR3 is CASSLLGGSSYNEQFF. The DNA for the CDR3 is TGTGCCAGCAGTTTATTGGGGGGAAGCTCCTACAATGAGCAGTTCTTC.

The table lists this clone with a count of one. This chain uses TRBV27 with TRBJ2-2; no clear D gene. The length of the CDR3 is 12 residues. Looked up from germline, CDR1 is MNHEY and CDR2 is SMNVEV (reference sequence). The ends were cut back, 6 bases at V and 8 bases at J, with 10 bases in the middle. In DNA form, the CDR3 reads TGTGCCAGCAGCCGTGGGGTGGGGGAGCTGTTTTTT. It specifies CASSRGVGELFF.

The chain uses TRBV5-4 and TRBJ2-5; the D gene is possibly TRBD1 (6 bases). The germline gives CDR1 SGHNT, CDR2 YYREEE (reference sequence). The CDR3 contains 15 residues. Trimming took off 1 base at V and 1 base at J, with 11 bases between the two ends. In DNA, the CDR3 is TGTGCCAGCAGCTTGACAGGGCGTACCCAAGAGACCCAGTACTTC. It codes for CASSLTGRTQETQYF.

The V gene is TRBV28, the J gene TRBJ2-2; 10 bases match TRBD2. This CDR3 is built from 14 residues. The germline CDR1 and CDR2 sequences are MDHEN and SYDVKM. V was pared by 8 bases and J by 8 bases, with 8 bases of the junction left unmatched. This chain's CDR3 is CASRPGLAIGELFF. CDR3 DNA: TGTGCCAGCCGACCGGGACTAGCGATAGGGGAGCTGTTTTTT.

The V call is TRBV27, the J call TRBJ1-3; a weak D match, TRBD1 (5 bases). CDR1 and CDR2 from the germline V gene are MNHEY and SMNVEV (reference sequence). The CDR3 covers 14 residues. Trimming shortened V by 8 bases and J by 0 bases, and 11 bases separated the two germline ends. Here the CDR3 reads CASSGTSSGNTIYF. CDR3 DNA sequence: TGTGCCAGCTCCGGGACCTCCTCTGGAAACACCATATATTTT.

The CDR3 DNA reads as TGTGCCAGCAGTTTATCCTGGGGAGTGAACACTGAAGCTTTCTTT. Translation gives CASSLSWGVNTEAFF. The chain recombines TRBV27 with TRBJ1-1; D remains unclear. V was cut by 0 bases and J by 0 bases, with 8 bases left in between. The CDR3 extends over 15 amino acids. Germline values: CDR1 MNHEY, CDR2 SMNVEV (reference sequence).

The rearrangement joins TRBV10-3 to TRBJ2-3; 7 bases are a match to TRBD2. V lost 4 bases, J lost 2 bases, and 3 bases stayed unmatched. Germline lookup yields CDR1 ENHRY and CDR2 SYGVKD. This CDR3 is built from 14 residues. CDR3: CAISVGGDTDTQYF. As DNA, the CDR3 is TGTGCCATCAGTGTTGGGGGGGACACAGATACGCAGTATTTT.

This chain connects TRBV28 to TRBJ1-2; weak D call: TRBD1 (6 bases). Per the germline V gene, CDR1 is MDHEN and CDR2 is SYDVKM. V lost 5 bases to trimming and J lost 0 bases, with 13 bases between them. CDR3 length equals 15 residues. The CDR3 DNA follows: TGTGCCAGCAGTACGGAGGGGGGAGCTAACTATGGCTACACCTTC. Protein: CASSTEGGANYGYTF.